The 11 T cell receptor beta chains in this list originate from one sample, sequenced in a study of blood T cell repertoires in COVID-19. Assay used: immunoSEQ multiplex PCR; TCRdb lists only in-frame clones, some missing. The top ten hold roughly 9% of the sample, which has around 140,000 clones, 81% seen once. Sequencing used peripheral blood. These receptors came from a woman aged 55 to 70 with active or convalescent COVID-19.

The chain couples TRBV11-2 to TRBJ2-3; tentative D call: TRBD2 (7 bases). Trimming pared 0 bases from V and 6 bases from J, leaving 16 bases between. Germline lookup yields CDR1 SGHAT and CDR2 FQNNGV. The CDR3 runs 16 residues. The CDR3 DNA reads as TGTGCCAGCAGCTTAGACCTCTCAGGGGAGGGTGATACGCAGTATTTT. Residues: CASSLDLSGEGDTQYF.

CDR3 amino acids: CASSTGTGQSYNEQFF. The DNA for the CDR3 is TGTGCCAGTAGTACCGGGACAGGACAGTCCTACAATGAGCAGTTCTTC. The chain joins TRBV19 to TRBJ2-1, with 8 bases fitting TRBD1. CDR1 and CDR2 from the germline V gene are LNHDA and SQIVND (reference sequence). J lost 1 base, V lost 4 bases, and 6 bases had no gene match. CDR3 length equals 16 residues.

The rearrangement joins TRBV20-1 to TRBJ1-5, with D possibly matching TRBD1 (5 bases). CDR3 length equals 15 residues. Germline values: CDR1 DFQATT, CDR2 SNEGSKA (reference sequence). V was trimmed by 3 bases and J by 5 bases, leaving 17 bases between them. This chain's CDR3 is CSASRSGPGDQPQHF. The CDR3 DNA reads TGCAGTGCTAGTCGGTCGGGGCCGGGGGATCAGCCCCAGCATTTT.

CDR3 region: CASRRRWSTNEKLFF. The DNA for the CDR3 is TGTGCCAGCAGGAGGAGGTGGTCAACTAATGAAAAACTGTTTTTT. This chain joins TRBV7-3 and TRBJ1-4; D is unclear. CDR3 length equals 15 residues. Germline V CDR1 and CDR2: SGHTA, FQGTGA. Trimming stripped 6 bases from V and 0 bases from J, with 11 bases between.

This chain joins TRBV30 and TRBJ2-5; a possible D gene is TRBD1 (5 bases). Trimming took 3 bases from V and 5 from J, leaving 10 bases between them. The CDR3 loop spans 12 amino acids. Germline V gene lookup returns CDR1 GTSNPN and CDR2 SVGIG (reference sequence). For the CDR3, the DNA is TGTGCCTGGAGAGACAAGGGGGAGACCCAGTACTTC. As protein: CAWRDKGETQYF.

The chain couples TRBV28 to TRBJ2-3, with TRBD2 matching 12 bases. The V segment lost 4 bases and the J segment 5 bases; nucleotides outside the gene matches: 7. The CDR3 covers 16 residues. Germline lookup yields CDR1 MDHEN and CDR2 SYDVKM. CDR3 loop: CASSSRLAGEIDTQYF. The CDR3 region has the DNA TGTGCCAGCAGTTCCCGACTAGCGGGAGAAATAGATACGCAGTATTTT.

This chain uses TRBV18 with TRBJ1-1; D is uncertain. Germline assignment: CDR1 KGHSH and CDR2 LQKENI. V gave up 6 bases and J gave up 2 bases, with 13 bases separating them. The CDR3 consists of 14 residues. Written as DNA, the CDR3 is TGTGCCAGCTCGCCGCGGCTTCCAAACACTGAAGCTTTCTTT. Protein product: CASSPRLPNTEAFF.

This clone was picked up one time. The V and J genes are TRBV4-3 and TRBJ2-2; D gene ambiguous. This CDR3 has 15 residues. V lost 4 bases and J lost 8, with 17 bases in between. Germline CDR1 is LGHNA and CDR2 is YSLEER. The CDR3 coding sequence is TGCGCCAGCAGCCGCCACATAAGCGAGCGAGGGGAGCTGTTTTTT. It specifies CASSRHISERGELFF.

V gene TRBV18 combines with J gene TRBJ2-1; D is perhaps TRBD1 (6 bases). Germline CDR1 reads KGHSH; CDR2 reads LQKENI. The CDR3 is 17 amino acids. Trimming stripped 0 bases from V and 5 bases from J, with 17 bases between. The CDR3 spells CASSPPLDLGANNEQFF. The DNA for the CDR3 is TGTGCCAGCTCACCACCGCTGGATCTGGGGGCGAACAATGAGCAGTTCTTC. Looking up the rest from reference TRBV18 and TRBJ2-1 gives the full variable domain: NAGVMQNPRHLVRRRGQEARLRCSPMKGHSHVYWYRQLPEEGLKFMVYLQKENIIDESGMPKERFSAEFPKEGPSILRIQQVVRGDSAAYFCASSPPLDLGANNEQFFGPGTRLTVL.

This clone came up once. The CDR3 DNA follows: TGTGCCATCAGTGAGTCGGGACAGGGGCTCTCCAATGAGCAGTTCTTC. It is translated as CAISESGQGLSNEQFF. The chain is built from TRBV10-3 and TRBJ2-1; 10 bases are a match to TRBD1. CDR3 size: 16 residues. Germline trimming cut 0 bases from V and 6 bases from J; bases unmatched to any gene: 5. Germline V gene lookup returns CDR1 ENHRY and CDR2 SYGVKD.

The V gene is TRBV19, the J gene TRBJ2-1; 9 bases align to TRBD1. J lost 8 bases, V lost 5 bases, and 10 bases had no gene match. The length of the CDR3 is 15 residues. CDR1 LNHDA and CDR2 SQIVND come from the germline V gene (reference sequence). The DNA of the CDR3 is TGTGCCAGTAGTCCCCGGGGACAGGGTCTTGATGAGCAGTTCTTC. Translated, it gives CASSPRGQGLDEQFF.